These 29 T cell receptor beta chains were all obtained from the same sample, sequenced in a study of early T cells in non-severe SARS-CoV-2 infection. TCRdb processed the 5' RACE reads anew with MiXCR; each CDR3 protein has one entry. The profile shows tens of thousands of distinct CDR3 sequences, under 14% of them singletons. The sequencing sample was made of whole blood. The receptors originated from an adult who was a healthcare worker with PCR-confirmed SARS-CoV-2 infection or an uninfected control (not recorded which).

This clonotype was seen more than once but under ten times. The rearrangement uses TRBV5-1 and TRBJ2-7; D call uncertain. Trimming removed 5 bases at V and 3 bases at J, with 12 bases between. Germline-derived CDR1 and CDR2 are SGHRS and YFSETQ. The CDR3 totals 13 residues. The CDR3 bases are TGCGCCAGCAGTTATTCGAGCGACTACGAGCAGTACTTC. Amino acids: CASSYSSDYEQYF.

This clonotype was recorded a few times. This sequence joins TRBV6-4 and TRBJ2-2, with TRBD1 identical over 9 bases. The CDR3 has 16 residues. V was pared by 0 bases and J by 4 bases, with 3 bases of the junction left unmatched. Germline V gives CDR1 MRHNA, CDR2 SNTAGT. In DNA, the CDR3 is TGTGCCAGCAGTGACTCGCCGGGACAGGGCACCGGGGAGCTGTTTTTT. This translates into CASSDSPGQGTGELFF.

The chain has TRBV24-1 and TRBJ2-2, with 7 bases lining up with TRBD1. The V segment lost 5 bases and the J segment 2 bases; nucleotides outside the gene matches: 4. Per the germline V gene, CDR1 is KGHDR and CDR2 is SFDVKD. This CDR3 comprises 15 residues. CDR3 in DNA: TGTGCCACCAGTGTGGGACAGACCAACACCGGGGAGCTGTTTTTT. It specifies CATSVGQTNTGELFF.

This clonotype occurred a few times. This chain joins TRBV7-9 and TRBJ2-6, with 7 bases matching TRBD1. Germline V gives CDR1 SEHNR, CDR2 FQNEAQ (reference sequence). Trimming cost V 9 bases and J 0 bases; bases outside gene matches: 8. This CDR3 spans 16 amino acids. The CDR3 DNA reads TGTGCCAGGAGCCAAGGGGGCTACTCTGGGGCCAACGTCCTGACTTTC. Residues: CARSQGGYSGANVLTF.

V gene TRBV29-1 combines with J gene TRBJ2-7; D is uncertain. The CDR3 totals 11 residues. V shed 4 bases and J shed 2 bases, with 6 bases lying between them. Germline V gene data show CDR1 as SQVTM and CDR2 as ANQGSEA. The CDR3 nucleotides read TGCAGCGTTGCTCCCCCCTACGAGCAGTACTTC. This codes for CSVAPPYEQYF.

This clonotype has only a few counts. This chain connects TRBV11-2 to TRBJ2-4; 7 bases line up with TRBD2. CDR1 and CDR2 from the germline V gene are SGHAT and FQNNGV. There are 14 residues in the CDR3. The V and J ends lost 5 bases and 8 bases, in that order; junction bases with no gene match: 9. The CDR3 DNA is TGTGCCAGCAGCAAAGCGGGACCGGCGGACATTCAGTACTTC. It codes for CASSKAGPADIQYF.

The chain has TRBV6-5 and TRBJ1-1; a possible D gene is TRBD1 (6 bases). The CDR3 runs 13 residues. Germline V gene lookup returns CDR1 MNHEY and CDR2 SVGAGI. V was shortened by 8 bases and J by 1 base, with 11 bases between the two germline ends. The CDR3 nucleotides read TGTGCCAGCGAATCGGACAGGAACACTGAAGCTTTCTTT. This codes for CASESDRNTEAFF.

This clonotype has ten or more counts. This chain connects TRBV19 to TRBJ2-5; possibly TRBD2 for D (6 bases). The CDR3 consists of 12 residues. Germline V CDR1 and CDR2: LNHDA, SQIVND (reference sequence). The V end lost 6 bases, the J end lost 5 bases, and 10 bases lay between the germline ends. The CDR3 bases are TGTGCCAGTAGACAAAGCGGGGAGACCCAGTACTTC. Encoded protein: CASRQSGETQYF.

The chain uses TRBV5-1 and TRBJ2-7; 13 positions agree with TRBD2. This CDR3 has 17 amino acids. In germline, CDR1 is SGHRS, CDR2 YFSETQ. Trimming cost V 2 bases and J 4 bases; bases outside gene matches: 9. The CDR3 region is CASSFTTSGRAGYEQYF. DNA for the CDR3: TGCGCCAGCAGCTTTACAACTAGCGGGAGGGCCGGTTACGAGCAGTACTTC.

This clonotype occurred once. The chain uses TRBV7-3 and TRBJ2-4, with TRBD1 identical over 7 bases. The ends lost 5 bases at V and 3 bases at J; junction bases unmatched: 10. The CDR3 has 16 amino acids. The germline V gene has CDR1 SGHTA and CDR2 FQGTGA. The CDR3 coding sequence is TGTGCCAGCAGCGCCGACTCCGGGACAGTCAAAAACATTCAGTACTTC. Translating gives CASSADSGTVKNIQYF.

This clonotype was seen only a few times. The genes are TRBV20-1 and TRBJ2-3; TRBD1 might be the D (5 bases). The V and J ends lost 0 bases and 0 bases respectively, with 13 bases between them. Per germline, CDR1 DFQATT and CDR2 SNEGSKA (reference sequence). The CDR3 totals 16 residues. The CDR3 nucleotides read TGCAGTGCTAGAGATTCAAGGGGCCGGAGCACAGATACGCAGTATTTT. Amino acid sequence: CSARDSRGRSTDTQYF.

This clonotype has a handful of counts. The chain's CDR3 is CASRPGRPWDEQYF. CDR3 nucleotides: TGTGCCAGCAGACCGGGACGGCCCTGGGACGAGCAGTACTTC. The V and J genes are TRBV6-5 and TRBJ2-7; D may match TRBD1 or TRBD2 (5 bases each). Germline CDR1 reads MNHEY; CDR2 reads SVGAGI. The CDR3 is 14 residues long. With 6 bases removed from V and 5 bases from J, the gap between germline ends came to 17 bases.

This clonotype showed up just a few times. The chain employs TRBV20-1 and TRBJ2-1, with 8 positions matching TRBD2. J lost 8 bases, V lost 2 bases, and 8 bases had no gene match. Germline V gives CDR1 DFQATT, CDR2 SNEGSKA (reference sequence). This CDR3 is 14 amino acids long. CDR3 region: CSARSPRLAHEQFF. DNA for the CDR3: TGCAGTGCTAGATCGCCCCGACTAGCGCATGAGCAGTTCTTC.

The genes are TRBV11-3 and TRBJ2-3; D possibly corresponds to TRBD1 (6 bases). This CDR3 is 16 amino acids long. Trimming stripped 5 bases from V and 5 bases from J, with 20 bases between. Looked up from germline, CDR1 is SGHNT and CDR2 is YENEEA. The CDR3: CASSPRPGRGGDTQYF. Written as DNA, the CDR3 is TGTGCCAGCAGCCCGCGCCCAGGCAGGGGTGGAGATACGCAGTATTTT.

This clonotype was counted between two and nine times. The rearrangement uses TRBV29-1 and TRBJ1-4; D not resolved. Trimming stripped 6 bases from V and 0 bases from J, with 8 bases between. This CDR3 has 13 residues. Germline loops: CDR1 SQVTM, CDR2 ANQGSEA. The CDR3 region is CSVVSPTNEKLFF. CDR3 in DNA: TGCAGCGTGGTTAGCCCAACTAATGAAAAACTGTTTTTT. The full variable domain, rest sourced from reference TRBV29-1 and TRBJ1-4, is SAVISQKPSRDICQRGTSLTIQCQVDSQVTMMFWYRQQPGQSLTLIATANQGSEATYESGFVIDKFPISRPNLTFSTLTVSNMSPEDSSIYLCSVVSPTNEKLFFGSGTQLSVL.

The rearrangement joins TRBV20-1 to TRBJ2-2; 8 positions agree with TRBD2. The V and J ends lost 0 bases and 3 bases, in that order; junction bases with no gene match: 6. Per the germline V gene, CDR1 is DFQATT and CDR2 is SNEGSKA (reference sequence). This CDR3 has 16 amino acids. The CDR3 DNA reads TGCAGTGCTAGAGAGGGTAGCGGGATCCACACCGGGGAGCTGTTTTTT. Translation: CSAREGSGIHTGELFF.

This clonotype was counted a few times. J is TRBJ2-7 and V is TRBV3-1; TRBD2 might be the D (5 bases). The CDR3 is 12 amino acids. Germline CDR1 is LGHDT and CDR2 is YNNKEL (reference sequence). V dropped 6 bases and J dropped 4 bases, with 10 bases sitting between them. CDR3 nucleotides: TGTGCCAGCAGTCCTAGCTATTACGAGCAGTACTTC. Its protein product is CASSPSYYEQYF.

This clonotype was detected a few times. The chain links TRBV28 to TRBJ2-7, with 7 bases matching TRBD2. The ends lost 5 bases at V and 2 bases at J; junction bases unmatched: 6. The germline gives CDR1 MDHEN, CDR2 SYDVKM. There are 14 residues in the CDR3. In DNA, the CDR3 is TGTGCCAGCAGTCCGAGCGGGACGACCTACGAGCAGTACTTC. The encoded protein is CASSPSGTTYEQYF.

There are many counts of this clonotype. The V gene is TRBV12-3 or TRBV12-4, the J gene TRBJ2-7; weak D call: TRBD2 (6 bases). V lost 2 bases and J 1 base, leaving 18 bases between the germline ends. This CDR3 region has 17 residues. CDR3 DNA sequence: TGTGCCAGCAGTTTATGGGACTTCCGGTCTAAATCCTACGAGCAGTACTTC. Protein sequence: CASSLWDFRSKSYEQYF.

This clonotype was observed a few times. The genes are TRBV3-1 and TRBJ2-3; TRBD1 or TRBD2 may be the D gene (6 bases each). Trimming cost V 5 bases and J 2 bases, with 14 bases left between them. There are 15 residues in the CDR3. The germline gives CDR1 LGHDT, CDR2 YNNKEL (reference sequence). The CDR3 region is CASSERGAHTDTQYF. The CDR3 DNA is TGTGCCAGCAGCGAAAGGGGGGCTCACACAGATACGCAGTATTTT.

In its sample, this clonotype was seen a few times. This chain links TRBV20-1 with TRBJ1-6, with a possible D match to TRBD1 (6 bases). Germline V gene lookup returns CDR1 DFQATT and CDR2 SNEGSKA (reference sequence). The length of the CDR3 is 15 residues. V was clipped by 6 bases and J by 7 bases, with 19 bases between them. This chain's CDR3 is CSAPTLGAENSPLHF. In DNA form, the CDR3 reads TGCAGTGCCCCAACCTTGGGGGCGGAGAATTCACCCCTCCACTTT.

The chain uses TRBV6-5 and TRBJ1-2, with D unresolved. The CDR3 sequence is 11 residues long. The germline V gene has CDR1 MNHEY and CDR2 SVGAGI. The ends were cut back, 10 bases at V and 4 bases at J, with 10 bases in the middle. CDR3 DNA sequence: TGTGCCACCCAAGCAGGCTATGGCTACACCTTC. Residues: CATQAGYGYTF.

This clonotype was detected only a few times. Here the CDR3 reads CASSQDLGQGAKEQYF. Written as DNA, the CDR3 is TGTGCCAGCAGCCAAGATCTCGGACAGGGGGCGAAAGAGCAGTACTTC. The chain employs TRBV14 and TRBJ2-7, with 11 bases aligning to TRBD1. This CDR3 region has 16 residues. V lost 0 bases to trimming and J lost 7 bases; unmatched junction nucleotides: 8. Germline V gene lookup returns CDR1 SGHDN and CDR2 FVKESK.

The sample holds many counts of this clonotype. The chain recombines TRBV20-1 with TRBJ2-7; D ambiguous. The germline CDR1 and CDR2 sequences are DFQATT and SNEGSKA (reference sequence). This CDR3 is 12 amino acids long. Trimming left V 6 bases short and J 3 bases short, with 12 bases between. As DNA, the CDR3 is TGCAGTGCGGACCGGGCTGTCTACGAGCAGTACTTC. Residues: CSADRAVYEQYF.

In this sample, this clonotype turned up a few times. The CDR3 loop reads CASSFLVGDFTKGPQETQYF. CDR3 nucleotides: TGTGCCAGCAGCTTCCTAGTGGGGGACTTTACCAAAGGACCCCAAGAGACCCAGTACTTC. The chain uses TRBV7-8 and TRBJ2-5; weak D call: TRBD2 (6 bases). The V gene lost 3 bases and the J gene lost 1 base, with 27 bases spanning the gap. Germline-derived CDR1 and CDR2 are SGHVS and FQNEAQ. CDR3 size: 20 residues.

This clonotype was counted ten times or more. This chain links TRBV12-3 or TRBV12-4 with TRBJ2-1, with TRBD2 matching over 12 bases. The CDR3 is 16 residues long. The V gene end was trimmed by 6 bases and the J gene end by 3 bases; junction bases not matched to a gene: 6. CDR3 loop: CASSPLLAGGYNEQFF. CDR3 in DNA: TGTGCCAGCAGCCCCCTACTAGCGGGGGGCTACAATGAGCAGTTCTTC.

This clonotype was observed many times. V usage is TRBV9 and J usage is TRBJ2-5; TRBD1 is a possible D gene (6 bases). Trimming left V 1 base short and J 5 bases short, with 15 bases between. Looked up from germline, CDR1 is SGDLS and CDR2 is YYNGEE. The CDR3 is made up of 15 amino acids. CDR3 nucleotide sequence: TGTGCCAGCAGCGTATCGACCGGGACAATCGAGACCCAGTACTTC. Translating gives CASSVSTGTIETQYF.

This CDR3 is CASSFPVGGTGGYEQYF. The CDR3 region has the DNA TGTGCCAGCAGTTTCCCCGTTGGTGGGACAGGGGGCTACGAGCAGTACTTC. The chain uses TRBV28 and TRBJ2-7; TRBD1 agrees at 11 bases. Germline V gives CDR1 MDHEN, CDR2 SYDVKM. V was clipped by 3 bases and J by 3 bases; unmatched bases: 10. CDR3 size: 17 residues.

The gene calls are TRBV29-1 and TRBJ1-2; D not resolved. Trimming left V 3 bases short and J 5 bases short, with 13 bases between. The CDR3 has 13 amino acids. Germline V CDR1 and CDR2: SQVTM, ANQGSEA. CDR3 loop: CSVEVQSYYGYTF. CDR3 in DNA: TGCAGCGTTGAGGTACAGTCCTATTATGGCTACACCTTC.